This TCR beta chain was recorded in a study of blood T cell repertoires in COVID-19 (dated by TCRdb to the early 2020s). Looking at the study overall: Collaborator samples came from the United States, Italy and Spain and covered acute and convalescent phases of COVID-19. The prospective study material was composed of cDNA or gDNA derived from T cells, B-cell-depleted T cells, or PBMCs. The dataset comprised deeply sampled blood TCRbeta repertoires from subjects exposed to, actively infected with, or recovered from COVID-19. A freely available public database, intended as a resource for researchers studying the immune response to SARS-CoV-2, is where the repertoires were released. The samples were drawn from the first 160 participants of the ongoing ImmuneRACE study and from over 950 subjects provided by 6 global collaborators. A de-identified subject ID, COVID-19 status, age in years and sex were almost always included in the sample metadata. HLA class I and class II types, where available, came from metadata supplied by the sample provider rather than from assay-based typing. Beyond this particular receptor, the publication reports: How much clinical and demographic metadata was included differed by source and by participant, and the metadata was provided uncurated.

One collaborating source in Seattle enrolled patients while the patients were actively infected and followed the patients over time throughout the course of disease. The collaborating institutions used their own protocols to collect whole blood in K2EDTA tubes. Collaborator samples were shipped for TCRbeta analysis as frozen whole blood, isolated PBMCs, or DNA extracted from either sample type. V is clipped by 0 bases and J by 3 bases, and the sequence between their germline boundaries is 13 bases long. There are 16 amino acids in the CDR3, from cysteine to phenylalanine inclusive. Only the CDR3 DNA stays, 48 bases, in frame from base 1. According to the germline V gene, CDR1 reads SGDLS and CDR2 reads YYNGEE. The immunoSEQ Assay, a bias-controlled multiplex PCR, was used to amplify TCRbeta CDR3 regions from genomic DNA. As for how the authors treated the data: The number of nucleated cells in each sample was estimated by amplification of reference gene primers within the assay. To quantify the absolute abundance of each unique TCRbeta CDR3 rearrangement, sequence reads were collapsed and filtered. For each sample, productive Simpson clonality was calculated by taking the square root of Simpson's diversity index across productive rearrangements. TCRdb carries this immuneACCESS record with in-frame sequences only. Its versions omit some clonotypes, under half of them owing to an unresolved V gene in the studies checked, with the rest unexplained. V and J calls and clone size are as listed in that table; D and trimming were resolved from the DNA. Across this sample there are hundreds of thousands of clones, with over 70% seen only once. The biggest ten clones account for around 9.6% of the sample.

A word on this clone: This clone's antigen is unknown. Base qualities are not recorded, but no much larger clone differs from it by a single base.

The receptor was isolated from a woman aged 70-85 years with COVID-19, enrolled during active disease. The chain was built from TRBV9 and TRBJ2-1; the D region possibly corresponds to TRBD2 (5 bases align). Input material: peripheral blood. The CDR3 here reads CASSVDDGVYYNEQFF. The nucleotide sequence reads as follows: TGTGCCAGCAGCGTAGACGACGGGGTATACTACAATGAGCAGTTCTTC.